The 20 T cell receptor beta chains below come from one sample, sequenced in a study of T-cell memory formation after mild COVID-19. From the 5' RACE reads, TCRdb called clonotypes with MiXCR, one entry per CDR3 protein. Of just over 400,000 distinct CDR3 sequences listed, under 25% are singletons. The specimen was PBMCs or a T cell subset sorted from them (not recorded which). All receptors derive from an adult woman who had mild COVID-19 (a few samples of this study predate the infection). Cell type and time point are not known.

The rearrangement uses TRBV6-6 and TRBJ2-1; possible D gene TRBD1, 6 bases. Germline V lookup: CDR1 MNHNY, CDR2 SVGAGI (reference sequence). The ends were cut back, 0 bases at V and 0 bases at J, with 15 bases in the middle. This CDR3 spans 18 amino acids. This chain's CDR3 is CASSYSGRQGSSYNEQFF. CDR3 nucleotide sequence: TGTGCCAGCAGTTACTCGGGGCGGCAGGGGAGCTCCTACAATGAGCAGTTCTTC.

This rearrangement joins TRBV20-1 to TRBJ1-1; D unclear. Germline-derived CDR1 and CDR2 are DFQATT and SNEGSKA (reference sequence). Deletions cut 5 bases from V and 14 bases from J, with 15 bases between. There are 10 residues in the CDR3. CDR3 DNA: TGCAGTGCTTCGATGACCCAAATCTTCTTT. Translation: CSASMTQIFF.

V usage is TRBV9 and J usage is TRBJ1-2; 7 bases line up with TRBD1. Trimming cost V 0 bases and J 4 bases; bases outside gene matches: 9. Germline loops: CDR1 SGDLS, CDR2 YYNGEE. The length of the CDR3 is 16 residues. CDR3 protein: CASSVGGTDGLYGYTF. DNA for the CDR3: TGTGCCAGCAGCGTAGGGGGGACAGACGGGCTCTATGGCTACACCTTC.

The V and J genes are TRBV29-1 and TRBJ1-2, with D hard to call. The V and J ends lost 7 bases and 8 bases respectively, with 17 bases between them. CDR1 is SQVTM and CDR2 is ANQGSEA in the germline V gene. There are 12 residues in the CDR3. The CDR3 sequence: CSAARRGAGYTF. CDR3 coding DNA: TGCAGCGCGGCCCGCCGGGGAGCGGGCTACACCTTC.

This clonotype appeared a few times. J is TRBJ2-3 and V is TRBV10-3; D is possibly TRBD1 (7 bases). CDR1 and CDR2 from the germline V gene are ENHRY and SYGVKD. The CDR3 length is 16 residues. Trimming pared 4 bases from V and 2 bases from J, leaving 16 bases between. CDR3 DNA: TGTGCCATCAGTGGTAAACAGGGGACTTTCACAGATACGCAGTATTTT. Its translation: CAISGKQGTFTDTQYF.

This clonotype was counted between two and nine times. The rearrangement links TRBV29-1 to TRBJ2-5; no clear D gene. Trimming left V 8 bases short and J 9 bases short, with 7 bases between. The CDR3 sequence is 8 residues long. Germline V gene sequence: CDR1 SQVTM, CDR2 ANQGSEA. The CDR3 DNA reads TGCAGCTTCGGGCCCCAGTACTTC. Translating gives CSFGPQYF.

This chain joins TRBV5-1 and TRBJ1-6, with 9 bases matching TRBD1. The CDR3 contains 15 residues. The germline CDR1 and CDR2 sequences are SGHRS and YFSETQ. V lost 5 bases, J lost 9 bases, and 9 bases stayed unmatched. CDR3 coding DNA: TGCGCCAGCAGACCCGGACAGGGGCAACGTTCACCCCTCCACTTT. Encoded protein: CASRPGQGQRSPLHF.

This clonotype was seen more than once but under ten times. The CDR3 protein is CASSLVQNTEAFF. CDR3 coding DNA: TGTGCCAGCAGCCTTGTTCAGAACACTGAAGCTTTCTTT. The rearrangement joins TRBV7-9 to TRBJ1-1; no firm D call. CDR1 is SEHNR and CDR2 is FQNEAQ in the germline V gene (reference sequence). The germline V and J ends were trimmed by 5 bases and 1 base, with 8 bases remaining between them. CDR3 length: 13 residues.

A few counts support this clonotype. The chain links TRBV25-1 to TRBJ2-5, with D possibly being TRBD1 or TRBD2 (5 bases each). Trimming stripped 1 base from V and 2 bases from J, with 11 bases between. This CDR3 is 15 amino acids long. The germline V gene has CDR1 MGHDK and CDR2 SYGVNS. The CDR3, as DNA: TGTGCCAGCAGTGAATTTGGGACCTCTCAAGAGACCCAGTACTTC. Residues: CASSEFGTSQETQYF.

This clonotype occurred a few times. The genes are TRBV2 and TRBJ2-1; the D call may be TRBD1 or TRBD2 (5 bases each). The CDR3 length is 13 residues. V lost 7 bases and J lost 4, with 11 bases in between. Germline V gene data show CDR1 as SNHLY and CDR2 as FYNNEI. This chain's CDR3 is CASIPGPYNEQFF. The CDR3 region has the DNA TGTGCCAGCATCCCGGGACCGTACAATGAGCAGTTCTTC.

This rearrangement joins TRBV4-3 to TRBJ2-3; either TRBD1 or TRBD2 may fit D (5 bases each). The V end lost 0 bases, the J end lost 1 base, and 14 bases lay between the germline ends. CDR3 size: 17 residues. Germline V CDR1 and CDR2: LGHNA, YSLEER. CDR3 region: CASSQDALLGGTDTQYF. CDR3 nucleotide sequence: TGCGCCAGCAGCCAAGATGCACTCTTGGGGGGCACAGATACGCAGTATTTT.

This clonotype was seen a few times. This chain's CDR3 is CASSLGTGVSWRNTEAFF. CDR3 nucleotide sequence: TGCGCCAGCAGCTTGGGGACAGGGGTTTCATGGAGGAACACTGAAGCTTTCTTT. The genes are TRBV5-1 and TRBJ1-1; 9 bases agree with TRBD1. This CDR3 comprises 18 residues. Germline-derived CDR1 and CDR2 are SGHRS and YFSETQ. V lost 0 bases to trimming and J lost 1 base; unmatched junction nucleotides: 10.

V gene TRBV5-1 combines with J gene TRBJ2-1; 10 nucleotides line up with TRBD1. The V gene end was trimmed by 3 bases and the J gene end by 2 bases; junction bases not matched to a gene: 14. The CDR3 loop spans 19 amino acids. CDR1 is SGHRS and CDR2 is YFSETQ in the germline V gene. The CDR3 sequence is CASSYSDRGATGPYNEQFF. In DNA form, the CDR3 reads TGCGCCAGCAGCTACTCGGACAGGGGGGCAACTGGGCCCTACAATGAGCAGTTCTTC. Complete variable domain (other parts from reference TRBV5-1 and TRBJ2-1): KAGVTQTPRYLIKTRGQQVTLSCSPISGHRSVSWYQQTPGQGLQFLFEYFSETQRNKGNFPGRFSGRQFSNSRSEMNVSTLELGDSALYLCASSYSDRGATGPYNEQFFGPGTRLTVL.

The chain joins TRBV7-9 to TRBJ2-7, with TRBD1 matching over 10 bases. The CDR3 sequence is 15 residues long. The trim removed 5 bases at V and 2 bases at J, leaving 6 bases unmatched. Germline V gene sequence: CDR1 SEHNR, CDR2 FQNEAQ (reference sequence). The CDR3 loop reads CASSPDGTGAYEQYF. Written as DNA, the CDR3 is TGTGCCAGCAGCCCCGACGGGACAGGGGCCTACGAGCAGTACTTC.

V and J are TRBV7-8 and TRBJ2-1, with 8 bases that match TRBD1. The V gene's germline CDR1 is SGHVS and CDR2 FQNEAQ. Trimming removed 3 bases from V and 5 bases from J; junction bases left unmatched: 12. This CDR3 region has 17 residues. CDR3 region: CASSFRRTGQGNNEQFF. The CDR3 region has the DNA TGTGCCAGCAGCTTTCGCAGGACAGGACAGGGAAACAATGAGCAGTTCTTC.

This clonotype was observed a few times. The chain carries TRBV12-3 or TRBV12-4 and TRBJ1-5; possible D gene TRBD1, 5 bases. CDR3 length: 14 amino acids. With 4 bases removed from V and 6 bases from J, the gap between germline ends came to 13 bases. The DNA of the CDR3 is TGTGCCAGCAGTTCGGGGCAGGGTTTTCAGCCCCAGCATTTT. Its translation is CASSSGQGFQPQHF.

CDR3 region: CASSYWGARGGDTQYF. The CDR3 nucleotides are TGTGCCAGCAGTTATTGGGGGGCACGAGGAGGAGATACGCAGTATTTT. The J gene is TRBJ2-3, the V gene TRBV6-2 or TRBV6-3; D might be TRBD1 or TRBD2, each matching 6 bases. V gave up 3 bases and J gave up 5 bases, with 18 bases separating them. CDR1 and CDR2 from the germline V gene are MNHEY and SVGEGT. This CDR3 contains 16 residues.

The rearrangement joins TRBV9 to TRBJ2-3, with 8 bases fitting TRBD2. V lost 0 bases and J lost 3; bases outside the gene matches: 6. Germline assignment: CDR1 SGDLS and CDR2 YYNGEE. The CDR3 covers 16 residues. The CDR3 DNA follows: TGTGCCAGCAGCGTAGTGGCGGGGGGAAGGACAGATACGCAGTATTTT. Translating it yields CASSVVAGGRTDTQYF.

This chain uses TRBV30 with TRBJ1-2; 7 bases fit TRBD1. The CDR3 loop spans 11 amino acids. Germline V gene lookup returns CDR1 GTSNPN and CDR2 SVGIG (reference sequence). V was pared by 4 bases and J by 6 bases, with 2 bases of the junction left unmatched. CDR3 residues: CAWTQGDGYTF. In DNA, the CDR3 is TGTGCCTGGACCCAGGGGGATGGCTACACCTTC.

This clonotype was found a few times. The rearrangement links TRBV7-2 to TRBJ1-5; perhaps TRBD1 as D (5 bases). In germline, CDR1 is SGHTA, CDR2 FQGNSA. The CDR3 has 15 residues. V was trimmed by 1 base and J by 1 base, leaving 8 bases between them. In nucleotides, the CDR3 is TGTGCCAGCAGCTTAGAGGGGTTAAGCAATCAGCCCCAGCATTTT. Translating gives CASSLEGLSNQPQHF. Looking up the rest from reference TRBV7-2 and TRBJ1-5 gives the full variable domain: GAGVSQSPSNKVTEKGKDVELRCDPISGHTALYWYRQSLGQGLEFLIYFQGNSAPDKSGLPSDRFSAERTGGSVSTLTIQRTQQEDSAVYLCASSLEGLSNQPQHFGDGTRLSIL.